This T cell receptor beta chain appears in the sequencing data of a study of tumor-infiltrating lymphocytes in localized non-small cell lung cancer. General study findings and limits: No T-cell fraction difference was seen between IM1 and IM2 tumors. Tumor T-cell fraction from TCR sequencing was not associated with recurrence-free survival (p = 0.61).

Notes on this clone: Its target is not known.

Sequencing used immunoSEQ multiplex PCR; TCRdb keeps in-frame clones, though not all of them. Of roughly 14,000 clones in the sample, about 74% are singletons; the top ten hold approximately 4%. The CDR3 runs to 14 residues. The V segment lost 5 bases and the J segment 4 bases; nucleotides outside the gene matches: 5. The germline V gene encodes CDR1 MDHEN and CDR2 SYDVKM. The origin of this receptor is a human donor with non-small cell lung cancer. The chain uses TRBV28 and TRBJ2-7; 10 positions match TRBD1. Sequencing was carried out using lung tumor tissue. As DNA, the CDR3 is TGTGCCAGCAGTCCGGGACAGGGGTGGTACGAGCAGTACTTC. This gives the protein CASSPGQGWYEQYF.